This T cell receptor (beta chain) is from a study of blood T cell repertoires in COVID-19. Study details: The origin of the acute and convalescent COVID-19 samples was the United States, Italy and Spain. Sources were T cells, B-cell-depleted T cells, or PBMCs; the material itself was cDNA or gDNA.

In the source study's methods: The assay estimated nucleated cells by amplifying reference gene primers. Repertoires were generated with immunoSEQ multiplex PCR, while TCRdb's copy carries only in-frame clones and drops some. Clonal size and the V and J genes are those of that table, whereas D and trimming came from the DNA. The sample yields tens of thousands of clones, around 87% seen once. CDR3 length: 13 residues. This TCR derives from a human donor in a cohort sampled during active COVID-19. This chain connects TRBV21-1 to TRBJ2-7; no check of the table's D call, TRBD1, against the DNA was made. TRBV21-1 is a pseudogene. The sequenced sample was peripheral blood. CDR3 bases: TGTGCCAGCACAGGGCCCTCCTCCTACGAGCAGTACTTC. Amino acids: CASTGPSSYEQYF.